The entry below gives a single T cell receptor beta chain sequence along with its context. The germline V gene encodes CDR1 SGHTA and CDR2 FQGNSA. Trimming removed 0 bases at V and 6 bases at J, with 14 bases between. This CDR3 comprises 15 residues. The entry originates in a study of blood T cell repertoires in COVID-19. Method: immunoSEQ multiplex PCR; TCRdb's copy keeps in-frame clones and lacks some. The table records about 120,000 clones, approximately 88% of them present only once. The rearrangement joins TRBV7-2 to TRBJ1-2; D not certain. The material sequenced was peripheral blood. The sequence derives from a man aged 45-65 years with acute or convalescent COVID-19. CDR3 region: CASSLAYSTQDGYTF. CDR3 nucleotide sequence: TGTGCCAGCAGCTTAGCGTACAGTACCCAGGATGGCTACACCTTC.